One sample yielded the 20 T cell receptor beta chains listed below, sequenced in a study of blood T cell repertoires in COVID-19. Repertoires were generated with immunoSEQ multiplex PCR, while TCRdb's copy carries only in-frame clones and drops some. The sample contains hundreds of thousands of clones, around nine tenths of which appear only once. The material sequenced was peripheral blood. The receptor source for this set is a man aged 70 or older with acute or convalescent COVID-19.

CDR3 region: CASSLGYGPEGETQYF. In DNA form, the CDR3 reads TGTGCCAGCAGCTTGGGGTACGGCCCCGAGGGAGAGACCCAGTACTTC. The genes are TRBV5-8 and TRBJ2-5; D may be TRBD2 (5 bases). Germline V gene sequence: CDR1 SGHTS, CDR2 YDEGEE. V dropped 0 bases and J dropped 4 bases, with 16 bases sitting between them. The CDR3 loop spans 16 amino acids.

The chain joins TRBV7-2 to TRBJ2-7; D gene uncertain. The V gene's germline CDR1 is SGHTA and CDR2 FQGNSA. Trimming took off 6 bases at V and 4 bases at J, with 13 bases between the two ends. The CDR3 spans 13 residues. The CDR3 coding sequence is TGTGCCAGCAGTGTGAGCACTTATTACGAGCAGTACTTC. Its translation is CASSVSTYYEQYF.

V gene TRBV5-4 combines with J gene TRBJ2-3; 8 bases align to TRBD2. The germline V gene has CDR1 SGHNT and CDR2 YYREEE (reference sequence). The J segment lost 6 bases and the V segment lost 4 bases, leaving 10 bases of the junction unmatched. The CDR3 has 15 amino acids. In nucleotides, the CDR3 is TGTGCCAGCAGCCTCCCGGGGGGGCGCGGGGATACGCAGTATTTT. This sequence encodes CASSLPGGRGDTQYF.

The table lists this clone with a count of one. The chain links TRBV18 to TRBJ2-3; a weak D match, TRBD1 (5 bases). With 2 bases removed from V and 0 bases from J, the gap between germline ends came to 9 bases. CDR1 and CDR2 from the germline V gene are KGHSH and LQKENI. The CDR3 totals 15 residues. CDR3 amino acids: CASSPRQGSTDTQYF. CDR3 nucleotide sequence: TGTGCCAGCTCACCAAGGCAGGGTAGCACAGATACGCAGTATTTT.

The V call is TRBV6-2 or TRBV6-3, the J call TRBJ2-7, with TRBD1 identical over 10 bases. The CDR3 contains 15 residues. Per the germline V gene, CDR1 is MNHEY and CDR2 is SVGEGT. V was clipped by 5 bases and J by 3 bases; unmatched bases: 7. The CDR3 is CASSRHRDRGYEQYF. For the CDR3, the DNA is TGTGCCAGCAGTCGCCACCGGGACAGGGGCTACGAGCAGTACTTC.

The chain uses TRBV7-2 and TRBJ1-2; D is unclear. V was pared by 3 bases and J by 4 bases, with 12 bases between. The CDR3 length is 14 residues. Germline CDR1 is SGHTA and CDR2 is FQGNSA. The CDR3 region is CASSFMHSTYGYTF. CDR3 DNA: TGTGCCAGCAGCTTCATGCACAGCACCTATGGCTACACCTTC. Together with reference TRBV7-2 and TRBJ1-2, the CDR3 gives the full variable domain: GAGVSQSPSNKVTEKGKDVELRCDPISGHTALYWYRQSLGQGLEFLIYFQGNSAPDKSGLPSDRFSAERTGGSVSTLTIQRTQQEDSAVYLCASSFMHSTYGYTFGSGTRLTVV.

This chain connects TRBV19 to TRBJ2-1; a possible D gene is TRBD2 (6 bases). This CDR3 contains 15 residues. V gave up 2 bases and J gave up 2 bases, with 10 bases separating them. Looked up from germline, CDR1 is LNHDA and CDR2 is SQIVND (reference sequence). This CDR3 reads CASSINAGTYNEQFF. CDR3 sequence (DNA): TGTGCCAGTAGTATAAATGCGGGAACCTACAATGAGCAGTTCTTC.

The gene calls are TRBV5-6 and TRBJ1-2; perhaps TRBD1 as D (6 bases). The CDR3 totals 15 residues. V was trimmed by 0 bases and J by 5 bases, leaving 14 bases between them. From germline, CDR1 is SGHDT and CDR2 YYEEEE. The CDR3 is CASSLGRGRSYGYTF. The CDR3 region has the DNA TGTGCCAGCAGCTTGGGCAGGGGACGTTCGTATGGCTACACCTTC.

The rearrangement joins TRBV6-4 to TRBJ1-6, with TRBD1 as a possible D gene (6 bases). V shed 5 bases and J shed 10 bases, with 21 bases lying between them. Looked up from germline, CDR1 is MRHNA and CDR2 is SNTAGT. The CDR3 runs to 16 residues. In nucleotides, the CDR3 is TGTGCCAGCAGTCTTAAAATTTCCAGGGGAAGATCACCCCTCCACTTT. The encoded protein is CASSLKISRGRSPLHF.

This clone appeared a single time. DNA of the CDR3: TGTGCCAGCAGCTTGGCGTCGGGACAGGGGTACGAGCAGTACTTC. This sequence encodes CASSLASGQGYEQYF. J is TRBJ2-7 and V is TRBV5-4; 10 bases agree with TRBD1. The CDR3 consists of 15 residues. After removal of 0 bases from V and 4 bases from J, the junction contained 4 bases not matched to a gene. The germline V gene has CDR1 SGHNT and CDR2 YYREEE (reference sequence).

This chain's CDR3 is CAWRQDRYQPQHF. The CDR3 DNA is TGTGCCTGGAGGCAAGACAGGTATCAGCCCCAGCATTTT. The J gene is TRBJ1-5, the V gene TRBV30, with D possibly TRBD1 on 6 matching bases. Germline loops: CDR1 GTSNPN, CDR2 SVGIG (reference sequence). The CDR3 runs to 13 residues. Between the trimmed V and J ends, which lost 3 bases and 5 bases, there was a span of 11 bases.

The gene calls are TRBV5-1 and TRBJ2-7; D is unresolved. This CDR3 is built from 13 residues. Deletions cut 0 bases from V and 2 bases from J, with 6 bases between. Germline assignment: CDR1 SGHRS and CDR2 YFSETQ. Here the CDR3 DNA reads TGCGCCAGCAGCTTGGGCGATACCTACGAGCAGTACTTC. As protein: CASSLGDTYEQYF.

This chain joins TRBV5-4 and TRBJ2-3; maybe TRBD1 (5 bases). The V gene lost 0 bases and the J gene lost 6 bases, with 11 bases spanning the gap. This CDR3 comprises 14 residues. Germline V CDR1 and CDR2: SGHNT, YYREEE (reference sequence). CDR3 sequence (DNA): TGTGCCAGCAGCTTGGCCGACAGCAGGGATACGCAGTATTTT. This encodes CASSLADSRDTQYF.

V gene TRBV2 combines with J gene TRBJ2-7; TRBD2 agrees at 8 bases. V lost 7 bases, J lost 2 bases, and 4 bases stayed unmatched. The CDR3 is 13 amino acids. Germline CDR1 is SNHLY and CDR2 is FYNNEI. The CDR3 sequence: CASIREGTYEQYF. The CDR3 DNA follows: TGTGCCAGCATTCGGGAGGGGACCTACGAGCAGTACTTC.

The chain links TRBV7-9 to TRBJ1-4; possible D gene TRBD1, 6 bases. Trimming removed 6 bases at V and 3 bases at J, with 11 bases between. There are 14 residues in the CDR3. Germline V gives CDR1 SEHNR, CDR2 FQNEAQ (reference sequence). CDR3 nucleotides: TGTGCCAGCAGGGTTCAGGGGTCTAATGAAAAACTGTTTTTT. Translating gives CASRVQGSNEKLFF.

Of note for this clone: Other DNA variants within this sample encode the same CDR3. The rearrangement links TRBV20-1 to TRBJ2-1; unclear D gene. The CDR3 runs 11 residues. The germline V gene encodes CDR1 DFQATT and CDR2 SNEGSKA (reference sequence). The V gene lost 5 bases and the J gene lost 6 bases, with 8 bases spanning the gap. In DNA, the CDR3 is TGCAGTGCTCCCCTTGTCAATGAGCAGTTCTTC. Protein: CSAPLVNEQFF.

DNA of the CDR3: TGTGCCAGCAATCCAAGAGGCTACGAGCAGTACTTC. Translation gives CASNPRGYEQYF. The chain joins TRBV28 to TRBJ2-7; D call uncertain. The germline gives CDR1 MDHEN, CDR2 SYDVKM. Trimming cost V 7 bases and J 3 bases, with 10 bases left between them. The CDR3 spans 12 residues. Looking up the rest from reference TRBV28 and TRBJ2-7 gives the full variable domain: DVKVTQSSRYLVKRTGEKVFLECVQDMDHENMFWYRQDPGLGLRLIYFSYDVKMKEKGDIPEGYSVSREKKERFSLILESASTNQTSMYLCASNPRGYEQYFGPGTRLTVT.

This chain uses TRBV2 with TRBJ2-2; 7 nucleotides agree with TRBD1. The CDR3 totals 14 residues. Germline lookup yields CDR1 SNHLY and CDR2 FYNNEI. Trimming took 8 bases from V and 4 from J; bases not matched to a gene: 7. CDR3 protein: CASGVGQPTGELFF. The CDR3 DNA sequence: TGTGCCAGCGGGGTGGGACAGCCCACCGGGGAGCTGTTTTTT.

The rearrangement joins TRBV18 to TRBJ2-3, with D tentatively TRBD2 (6 bases). Trimming pared 6 bases from V and 0 bases from J, leaving 13 bases between. CDR1 and CDR2 from the germline V gene are KGHSH and LQKENI. CDR3 length equals 15 residues. The CDR3, as DNA: TGTGCCAGCTCTCGGGGGACCCCAAGCACAGATACGCAGTATTTT. It specifies CASSRGTPSTDTQYF.

The chain employs TRBV5-4 and TRBJ2-5; 7 positions match TRBD2. Germline CDR1 reads SGHNT; CDR2 reads YYREEE (reference sequence). The length of the CDR3 is 16 residues. The V gene end was trimmed by 4 bases and the J gene end by 4 bases; junction bases not matched to a gene: 13. The chain's CDR3 is CASSPGGRGSIETQYF. CDR3 sequence (DNA): TGTGCCAGCAGCCCGGGGGGTCGGGGGAGTATAGAGACCCAGTACTTC.